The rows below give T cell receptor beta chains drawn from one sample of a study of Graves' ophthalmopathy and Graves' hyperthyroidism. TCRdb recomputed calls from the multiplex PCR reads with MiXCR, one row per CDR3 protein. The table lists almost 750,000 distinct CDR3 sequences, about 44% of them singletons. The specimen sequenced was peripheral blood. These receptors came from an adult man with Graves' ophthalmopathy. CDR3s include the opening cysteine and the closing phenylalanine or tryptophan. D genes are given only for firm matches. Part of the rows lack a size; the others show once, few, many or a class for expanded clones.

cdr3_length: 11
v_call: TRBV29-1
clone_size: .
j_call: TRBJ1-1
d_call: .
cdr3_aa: CSVVRGAEAFF
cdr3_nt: TGCAGCGTTGTACGGGGGGCTGAAGCTTTCTTT

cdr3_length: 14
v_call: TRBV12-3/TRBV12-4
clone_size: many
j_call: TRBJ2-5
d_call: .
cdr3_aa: CASSFVQGRETQYF
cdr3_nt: TGTGCCAGCAGTTTTGTCCAGGGGCGGGAGACCCAGTACTTC

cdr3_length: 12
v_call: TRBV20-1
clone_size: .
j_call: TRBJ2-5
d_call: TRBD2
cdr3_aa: CSVRRGGETQYF
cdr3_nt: TGCAGTGTCAGGCGGGGAGGGGAGACCCAGTACTTC

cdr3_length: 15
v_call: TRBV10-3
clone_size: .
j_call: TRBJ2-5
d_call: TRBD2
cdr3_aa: CAISVPSGLQETQYF
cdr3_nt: TGTGCCATCAGTGTTCCTAGCGGACTCCAAGAGACCCAGTACTTC

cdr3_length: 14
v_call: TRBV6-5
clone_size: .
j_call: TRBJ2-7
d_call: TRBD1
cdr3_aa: CASIKGQGEDEQYF
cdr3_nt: TGTGCCAGCATCAAGGGACAGGGCGAAGACGAGCAGTACTTC

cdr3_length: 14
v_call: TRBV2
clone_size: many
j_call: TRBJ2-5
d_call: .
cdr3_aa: CASSEWVVDWTQYF
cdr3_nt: TGTGCCAGCAGTGAATGGGTTGTGGATTGGACCCAGTACTTC

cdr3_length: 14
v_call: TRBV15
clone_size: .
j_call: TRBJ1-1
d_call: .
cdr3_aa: CATSSELGGTEAFF
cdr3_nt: TGTGCCACCAGCAGCGAACTGGGAGGGACTGAAGCTTTCTTT

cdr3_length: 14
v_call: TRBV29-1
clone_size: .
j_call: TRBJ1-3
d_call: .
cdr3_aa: CSVEDSLSGNTIYF
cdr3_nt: TGCAGCGTCGAGGACAGCCTCTCTGGAAACACCATATATTTT

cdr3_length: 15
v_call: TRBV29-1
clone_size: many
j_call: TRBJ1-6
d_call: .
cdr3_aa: CSVQKVDRTNSPLHF
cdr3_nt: TGCAGCGTACAGAAAGTGGACAGAACTAATTCACCCCTCCACTTT

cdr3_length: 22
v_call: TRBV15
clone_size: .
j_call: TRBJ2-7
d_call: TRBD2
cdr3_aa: CATSSLGTSGRADAVLSYEQYF
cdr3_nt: TGTGCCACCAGCAGTCTTGGGACTAGCGGGAGAGCTGACGCAGTTCTCTCCTACGAGCAGTACTTC

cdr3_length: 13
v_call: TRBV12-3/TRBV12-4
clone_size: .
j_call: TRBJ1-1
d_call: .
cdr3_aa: CASSSQGWTEAFF
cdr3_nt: TGTGCCAGCAGTTCACAGGGTTGGACTGAAGCTTTCTTT

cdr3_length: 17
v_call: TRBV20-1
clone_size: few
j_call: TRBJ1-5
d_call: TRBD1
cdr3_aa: CSAISRLRQGMRQPQHF
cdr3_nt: TGCAGTGCTATCAGTCGTTTACGACAGGGGATGCGTCAGCCCCAGCATTTT

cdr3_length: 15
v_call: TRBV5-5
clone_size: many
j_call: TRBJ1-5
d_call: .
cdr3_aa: CASTASWVSNQPQHF
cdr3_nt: TGTGCCAGCACCGCTTCGTGGGTTAGCAATCAGCCCCAGCATTTT

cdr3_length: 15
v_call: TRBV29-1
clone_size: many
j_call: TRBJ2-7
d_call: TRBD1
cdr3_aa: CSVGTGGWGSYEQYF
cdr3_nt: TGCAGCGTGGGGACAGGGGGATGGGGCTCCTACGAGCAGTACTTC

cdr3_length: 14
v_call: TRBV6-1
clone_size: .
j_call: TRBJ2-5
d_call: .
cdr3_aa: CASSGTWEAETQYF
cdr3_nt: TGTGCCAGCAGCGGGACTTGGGAGGCAGAGACCCAGTACTTC

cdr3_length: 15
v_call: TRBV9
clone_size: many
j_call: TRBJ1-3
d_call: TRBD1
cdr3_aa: CASSVGRRGGNTIYF
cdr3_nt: TGTGCCAGCAGCGTAGGTCGCAGGGGGGGAAACACCATATATTTT

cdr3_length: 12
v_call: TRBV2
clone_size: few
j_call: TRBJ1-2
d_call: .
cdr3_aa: CASSERTYSHTF
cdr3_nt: TGTGCCAGCAGTGAACGGACATATTCGCACACCTTC

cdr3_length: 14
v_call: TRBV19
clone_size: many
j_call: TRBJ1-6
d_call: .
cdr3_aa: CASSIVADNSPLHF
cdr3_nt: TGTGCCAGTAGTATTGTGGCAGATAATTCACCCCTCCACTTT

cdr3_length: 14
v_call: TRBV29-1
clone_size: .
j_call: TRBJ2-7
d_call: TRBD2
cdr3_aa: CSVPGTSASYEQYF
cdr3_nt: TGCAGCGTTCCCGGGACTAGCGCTTCCTACGAGCAGTACTTC

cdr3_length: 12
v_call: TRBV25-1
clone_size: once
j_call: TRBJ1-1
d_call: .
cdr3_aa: CASSQTEQSAFF
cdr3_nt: TGTGCCAGCAGCCAGACAGAACAATCGGCTTTCTTT

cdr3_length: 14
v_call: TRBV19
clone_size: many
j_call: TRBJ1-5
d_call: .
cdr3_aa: CASSIAGSGQPQHF
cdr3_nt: TGTGCCAGTAGTATCGCAGGGTCCGGCCAGCCCCAGCATTTT

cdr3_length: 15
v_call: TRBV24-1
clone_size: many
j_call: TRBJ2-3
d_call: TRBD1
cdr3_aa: CATSDQNRGTDTQYF
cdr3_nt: TGTGCCACCAGTGATCAGAACAGGGGAACAGATACGCAGTATTTT

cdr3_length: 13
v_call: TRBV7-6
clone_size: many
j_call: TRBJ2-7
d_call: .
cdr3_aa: CASSLGDSYEQYF
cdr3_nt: TGTGCCAGCAGCTTAGGGGATTCCTACGAGCAGTACTTC

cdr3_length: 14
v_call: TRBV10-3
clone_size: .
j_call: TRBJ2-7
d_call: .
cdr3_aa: CASSLMASSYEQYF
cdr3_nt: TGTGCCAGCAGTCTCATGGCTTCCTCCTACGAGCAGTACTTC

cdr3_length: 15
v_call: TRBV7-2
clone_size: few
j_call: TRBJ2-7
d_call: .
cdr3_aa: CASSQDVARSYEQYF
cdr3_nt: TGTGCCAGCAGCCAAGACGTCGCCAGATCCTACGAGCAGTACTTC

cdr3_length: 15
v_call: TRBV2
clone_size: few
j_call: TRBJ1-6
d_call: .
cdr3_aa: CASSLDRPFRSPLHF
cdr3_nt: TGTGCCAGCAGTTTGGACAGACCGTTTAGGTCACCCCTCCACTTT

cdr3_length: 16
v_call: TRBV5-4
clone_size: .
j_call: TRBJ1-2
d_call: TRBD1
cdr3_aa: CASTWGSGQGVYGYTF
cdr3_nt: TGTGCCAGCACCTGGGGTTCCGGACAGGGGGTTTATGGCTACACCTTC

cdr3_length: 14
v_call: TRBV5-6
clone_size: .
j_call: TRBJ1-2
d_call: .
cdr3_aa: CASSSAVTNYGYTF
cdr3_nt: TGTGCCAGCAGCTCGGCAGTCACTAACTATGGCTACACCTTC

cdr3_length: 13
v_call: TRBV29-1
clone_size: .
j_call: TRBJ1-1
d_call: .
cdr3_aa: CSARVTGQNEAFF
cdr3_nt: TGCAGTGCTAGAGTCACAGGACAGAATGAAGCTTTCTTT

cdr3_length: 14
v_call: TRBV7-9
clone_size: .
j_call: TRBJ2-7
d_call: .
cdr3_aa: CASSLADNPYEQYF
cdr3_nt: TGTGCCAGCAGCTTGGCGGACAACCCCTACGAGCAGTACTTC

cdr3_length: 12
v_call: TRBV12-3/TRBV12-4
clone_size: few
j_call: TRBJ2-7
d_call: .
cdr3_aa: CASKTENYEQYF
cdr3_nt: TGTGCCAGCAAGACAGAAAACTACGAGCAGTACTTC

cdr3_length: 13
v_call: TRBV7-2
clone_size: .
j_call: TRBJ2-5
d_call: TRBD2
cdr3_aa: CASSRLAAETQYF
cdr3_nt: TGTGCCAGCAGCCGTCTAGCGGCGGAGACCCAGTACTTC

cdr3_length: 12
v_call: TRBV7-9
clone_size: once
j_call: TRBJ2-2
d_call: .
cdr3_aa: CASNTGSGELFF
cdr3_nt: TGTGCCAGCAATACCGGGTCCGGGGAGCTGTTTTTT

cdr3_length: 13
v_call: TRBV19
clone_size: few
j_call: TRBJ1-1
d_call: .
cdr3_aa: CASHGSPNTEAFF
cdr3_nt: TGTGCCAGTCATGGGAGCCCGAACACTGAAGCTTTCTTT